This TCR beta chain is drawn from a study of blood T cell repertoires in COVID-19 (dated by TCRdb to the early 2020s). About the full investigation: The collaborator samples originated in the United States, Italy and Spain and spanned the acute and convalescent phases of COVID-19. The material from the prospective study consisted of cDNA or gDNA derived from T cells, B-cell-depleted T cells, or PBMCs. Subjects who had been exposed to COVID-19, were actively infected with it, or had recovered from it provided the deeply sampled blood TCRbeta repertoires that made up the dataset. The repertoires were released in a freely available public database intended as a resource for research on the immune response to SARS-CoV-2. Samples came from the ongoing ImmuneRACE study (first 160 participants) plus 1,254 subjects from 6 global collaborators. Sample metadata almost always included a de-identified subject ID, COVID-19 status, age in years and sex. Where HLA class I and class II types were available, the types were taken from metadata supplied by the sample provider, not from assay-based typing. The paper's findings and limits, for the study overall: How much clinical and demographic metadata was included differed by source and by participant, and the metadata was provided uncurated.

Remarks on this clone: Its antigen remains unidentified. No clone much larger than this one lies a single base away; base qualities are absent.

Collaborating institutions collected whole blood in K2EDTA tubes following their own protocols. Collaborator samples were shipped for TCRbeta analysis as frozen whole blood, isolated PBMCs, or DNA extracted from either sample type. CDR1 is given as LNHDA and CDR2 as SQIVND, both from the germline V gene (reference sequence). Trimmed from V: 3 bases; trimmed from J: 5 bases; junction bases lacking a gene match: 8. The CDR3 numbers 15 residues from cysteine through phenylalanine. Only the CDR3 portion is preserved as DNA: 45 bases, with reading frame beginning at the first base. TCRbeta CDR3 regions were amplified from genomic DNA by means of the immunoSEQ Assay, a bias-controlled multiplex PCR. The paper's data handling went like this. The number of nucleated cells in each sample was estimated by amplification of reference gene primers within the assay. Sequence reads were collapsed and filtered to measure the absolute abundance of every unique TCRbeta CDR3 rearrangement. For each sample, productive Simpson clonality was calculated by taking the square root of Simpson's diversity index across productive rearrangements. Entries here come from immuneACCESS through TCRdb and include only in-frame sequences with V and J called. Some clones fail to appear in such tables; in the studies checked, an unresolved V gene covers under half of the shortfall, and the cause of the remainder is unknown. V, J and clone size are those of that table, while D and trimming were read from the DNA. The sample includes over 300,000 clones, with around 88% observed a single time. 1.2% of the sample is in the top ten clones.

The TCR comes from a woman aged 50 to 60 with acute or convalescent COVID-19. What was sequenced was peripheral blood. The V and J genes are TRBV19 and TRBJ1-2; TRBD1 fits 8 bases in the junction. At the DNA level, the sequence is TGTGCCAGTAGTATCTCGCAGGGGGCAGGGTATGGCTACACCTTC. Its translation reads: CASSISQGAGYGYTF. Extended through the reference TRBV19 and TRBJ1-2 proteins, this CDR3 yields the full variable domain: DGGITQSPKYLFRKEGQNVTLSCEQNLNHDAMYWYRQDPGQGLRLIYYSQIVNDFQKGDIAEGYSVSREKKESFPLTVTSAQKNPTAFYLCASSISQGAGYGYTFGSGTRLTVV.